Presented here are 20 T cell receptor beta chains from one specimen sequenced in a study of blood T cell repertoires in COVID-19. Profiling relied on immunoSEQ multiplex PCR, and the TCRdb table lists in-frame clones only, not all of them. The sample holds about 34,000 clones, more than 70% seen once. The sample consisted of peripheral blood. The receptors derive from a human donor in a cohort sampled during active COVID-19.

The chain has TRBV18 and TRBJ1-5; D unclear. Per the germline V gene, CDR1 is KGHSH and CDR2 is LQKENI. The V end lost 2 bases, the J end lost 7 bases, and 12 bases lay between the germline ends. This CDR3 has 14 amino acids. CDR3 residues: CASSPTVLGQPQHF. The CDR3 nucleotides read TGTGCCAGCTCACCAACAGTGTTAGGACAGCCCCAGCATTTT. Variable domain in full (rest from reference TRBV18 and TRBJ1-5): NAGVMQNPRHLVRRRGQEARLRCSPMKGHSHVYWYRQLPEEGLKFMVYLQKENIIDESGMPKERFSAEFPKEGPSILRIQQVVRGDSAAYFCASSPTVLGQPQHFGDGTRLSIL.

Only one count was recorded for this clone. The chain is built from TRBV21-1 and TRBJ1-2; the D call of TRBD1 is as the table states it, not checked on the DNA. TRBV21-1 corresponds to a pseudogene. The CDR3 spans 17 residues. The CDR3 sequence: CASSSPTGIATNYGYTF. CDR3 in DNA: TGTGCCAGCAGCTCGCCGACAGGGATCGCCACTAACTATGGCTACACCTTC.

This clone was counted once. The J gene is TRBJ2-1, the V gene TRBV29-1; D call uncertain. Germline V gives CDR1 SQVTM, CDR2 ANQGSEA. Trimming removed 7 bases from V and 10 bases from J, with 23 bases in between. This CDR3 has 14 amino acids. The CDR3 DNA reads TGCAGCGCCGAAACCGGGTCCTCTGTCGGGGAGCAGTTCTTC. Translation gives CSAETGSSVGEQFF.

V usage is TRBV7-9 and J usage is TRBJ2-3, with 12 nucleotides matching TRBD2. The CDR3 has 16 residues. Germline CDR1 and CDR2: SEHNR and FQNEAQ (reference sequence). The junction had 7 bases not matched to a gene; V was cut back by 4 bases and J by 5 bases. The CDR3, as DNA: TGTGCCAGCAGCTCGACTAGCGGGAGTTCGCAAGATACGCAGTATTTT. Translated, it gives CASSSTSGSSQDTQYF.

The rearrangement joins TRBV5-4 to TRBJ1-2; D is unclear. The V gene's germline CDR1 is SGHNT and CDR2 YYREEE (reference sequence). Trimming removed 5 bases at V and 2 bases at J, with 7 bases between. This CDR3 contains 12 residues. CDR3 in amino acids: CASSSGNYGYTF. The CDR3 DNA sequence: TGTGCCAGCAGTTCGGGGAACTATGGCTACACCTTC.

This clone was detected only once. The chain's CDR3 is CASSQDWAGLSYNEQFF. In DNA, the CDR3 is TGCGCCAGCAGCCAAGATTGGGCAGGACTATCGTACAATGAGCAGTTCTTC. The chain carries TRBV4-3 and TRBJ2-1; TRBD2 might be the D (6 bases). CDR3 size: 17 residues. The V and J ends lost 0 bases and 4 bases respectively, with 16 bases between them. The germline V gene has CDR1 LGHNA and CDR2 YSLEER.

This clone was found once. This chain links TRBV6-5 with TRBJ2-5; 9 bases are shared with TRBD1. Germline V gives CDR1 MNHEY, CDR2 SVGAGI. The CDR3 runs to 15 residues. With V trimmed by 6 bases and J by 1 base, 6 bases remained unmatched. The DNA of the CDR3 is TGTGCCAGCAGCACCGGGACAGGGTTCCAAGAGACCCAGTACTTC. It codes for CASSTGTGFQETQYF.

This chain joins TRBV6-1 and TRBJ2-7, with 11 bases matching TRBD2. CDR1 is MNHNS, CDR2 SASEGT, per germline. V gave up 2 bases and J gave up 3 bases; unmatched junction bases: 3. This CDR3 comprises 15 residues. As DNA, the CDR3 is TGTGCCAGCAGTGAAAGACTAGCGGGGCTCTACGAGCAGTACTTC. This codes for CASSERLAGLYEQYF.

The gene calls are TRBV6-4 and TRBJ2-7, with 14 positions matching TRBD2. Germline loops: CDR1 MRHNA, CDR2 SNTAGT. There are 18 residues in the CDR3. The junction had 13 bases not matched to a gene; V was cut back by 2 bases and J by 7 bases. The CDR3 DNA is TGTGCCAGCAGTGACCCGGAAACGGGACTAGCGGGAGAAAGGGAGCAGTACTTC. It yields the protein CASSDPETGLAGEREQYF.

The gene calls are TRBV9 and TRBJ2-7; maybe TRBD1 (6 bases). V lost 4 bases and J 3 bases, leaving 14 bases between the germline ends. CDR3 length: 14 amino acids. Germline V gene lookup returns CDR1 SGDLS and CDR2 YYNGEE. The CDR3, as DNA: TGTGCCAGCAGCCCCCACAGGGCGGACTACGAGCAGTACTTC. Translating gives CASSPHRADYEQYF.

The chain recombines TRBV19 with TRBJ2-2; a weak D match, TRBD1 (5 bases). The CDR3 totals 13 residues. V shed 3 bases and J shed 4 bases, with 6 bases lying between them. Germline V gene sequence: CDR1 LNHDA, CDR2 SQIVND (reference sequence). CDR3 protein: CASSIRGTGELFF. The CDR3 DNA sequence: TGTGCCAGTAGTATTAGGGGCACCGGGGAGCTGTTTTTT.

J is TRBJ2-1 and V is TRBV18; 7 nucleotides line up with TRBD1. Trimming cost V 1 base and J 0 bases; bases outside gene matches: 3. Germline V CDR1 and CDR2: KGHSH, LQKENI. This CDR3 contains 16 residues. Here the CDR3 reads CASSPQGAGSYNEQFF. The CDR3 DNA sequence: TGTGCCAGCTCACCACAGGGGGCTGGCTCCTACAATGAGCAGTTCTTC. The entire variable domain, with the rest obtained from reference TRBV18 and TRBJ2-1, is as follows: NAGVMQNPRHLVRRRGQEARLRCSPMKGHSHVYWYRQLPEEGLKFMVYLQKENIIDESGMPKERFSAEFPKEGPSILRIQQVVRGDSAAYFCASSPQGAGSYNEQFFGPGTRLTVL.

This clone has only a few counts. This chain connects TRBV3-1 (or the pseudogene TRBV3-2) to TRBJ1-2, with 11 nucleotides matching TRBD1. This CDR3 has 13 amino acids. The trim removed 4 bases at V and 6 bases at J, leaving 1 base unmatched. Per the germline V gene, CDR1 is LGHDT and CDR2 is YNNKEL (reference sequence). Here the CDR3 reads CASSRGQGDGYTF. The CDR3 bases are TGTGCCAGCAGCCGGGGACAGGGGGATGGCTACACCTTC.

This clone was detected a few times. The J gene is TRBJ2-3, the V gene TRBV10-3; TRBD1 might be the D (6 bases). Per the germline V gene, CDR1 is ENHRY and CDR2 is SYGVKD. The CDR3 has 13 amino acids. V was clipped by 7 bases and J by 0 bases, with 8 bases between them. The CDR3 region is CAIKGVSTDTQYF. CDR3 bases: TGTGCCATCAAGGGGGTTAGCACAGATACGCAGTATTTT.

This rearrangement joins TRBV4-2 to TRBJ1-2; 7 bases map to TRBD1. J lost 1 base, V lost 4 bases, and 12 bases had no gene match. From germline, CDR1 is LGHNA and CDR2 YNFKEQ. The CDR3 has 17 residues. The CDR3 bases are TGTGCCAGCAGCCTACAGGGGTTCGTGGGTAATAACTATGGCTACACCTTC. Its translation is CASSLQGFVGNNYGYTF.

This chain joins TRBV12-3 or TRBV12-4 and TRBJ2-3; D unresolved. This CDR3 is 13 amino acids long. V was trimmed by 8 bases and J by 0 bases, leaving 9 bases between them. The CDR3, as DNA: TGTGCCAGCGGGCTCCAGAGCACAGATACGCAGTATTTT. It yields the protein CASGLQSTDTQYF.

The CDR3 DNA reads as TGTGCCAGCAGCTTGACTAGCGGGAGGGCCGGGGGTGAGCAGTTCTTC. Translating gives CASSLTSGRAGGEQFF. This rearrangement joins TRBV7-3 to TRBJ2-1, with 14 nucleotides matching TRBD2. Germline lookup yields CDR1 SGHTA and CDR2 FQGTGA. The V and J ends lost 3 bases and 9 bases, in that order; junction bases with no gene match: 7. The CDR3 is 16 amino acids.

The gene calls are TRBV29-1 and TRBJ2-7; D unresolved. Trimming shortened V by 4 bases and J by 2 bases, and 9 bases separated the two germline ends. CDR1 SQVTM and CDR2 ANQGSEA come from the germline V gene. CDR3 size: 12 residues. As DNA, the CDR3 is TGCAGCGTTGGAGGTGCACCCTACGAGCAGTACTTC. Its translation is CSVGGAPYEQYF.

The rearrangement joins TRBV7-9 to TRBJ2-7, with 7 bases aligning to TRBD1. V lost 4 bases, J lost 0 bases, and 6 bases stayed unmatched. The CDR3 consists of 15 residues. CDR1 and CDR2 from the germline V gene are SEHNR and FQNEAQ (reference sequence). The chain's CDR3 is CASSSEDRVSYEQYF. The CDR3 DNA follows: TGTGCCAGCAGCTCCGAAGACAGGGTCTCCTACGAGCAGTACTTC.

The CDR3 protein is CASSFWLAGEGSETQYF. The CDR3 nucleotides are TGTGCCAGCAGTTTTTGGCTAGCGGGAGAGGGGTCGGAGACCCAGTACTTC. V and J are TRBV28 and TRBJ2-5, with 10 bases aligning to TRBD2. CDR3 size: 17 residues. V shed 3 bases, J shed 5 bases, and the junction held 12 bases outside the gene matches. Germline V gene data show CDR1 as MDHEN and CDR2 as SYDVKM.